The 3 T cell receptor beta chains listed next were all sequenced from one sample in a study of blood T cell repertoires in COVID-19. The repertoire was sequenced with immunoSEQ multiplex PCR; TCRdb's copy has only in-frame clones and lacks some. Of some 140,000 clones in the sample, about four fifths are singletons; the top ten hold 25% to 30%. The sequenced sample was peripheral blood. Receptors originate from a woman aged 55 to 70 with acute or convalescent COVID-19.

CDR3 in amino acids: CASSLSGVGNTIYF. CDR3 DNA sequence: TGTGCCAGCAGCTTATCGGGAGTAGGAAACACCATATATTTT. V and J are TRBV11-2 and TRBJ1-3; D ambiguous. Trimming cost V 2 bases and J 4 bases, with 9 bases left between them. The CDR3 is 14 amino acids. Germline loops: CDR1 SGHAT, CDR2 FQNNGV.

This clone was seen a handful of times. The CDR3 nucleotides read TGTGCCAGCAGCCTGGGGGGCACCGGGGAGCTGTTTTTT. This translates into CASSLGGTGELFF. V usage is TRBV7-9 and J usage is TRBJ2-2; D might be TRBD2 (6 bases). The CDR3 is 13 residues long. Germline V gene sequence: CDR1 SEHNR, CDR2 FQNEAQ (reference sequence). V was cut by 5 bases and J by 4 bases, with 8 bases left in between.

The chain couples TRBV11-2 to TRBJ2-5; TRBD1 aligns across 9 bases. Germline V lookup: CDR1 SGHAT, CDR2 FQNNGV. The junction had 11 bases not matched to a gene; V was cut back by 5 bases and J by 4 bases. CDR3 length equals 16 residues. The CDR3 bases are TGTGCCAGCAGCCTGAGGTCGGGACAGGGTTTAGAGACCCAGTACTTC. It yields the protein CASSLRSGQGLETQYF. Combining the CDR3 with reference TRBV11-2 and TRBJ2-5 gives the whole variable domain EAGVAQSPRYKIIEKRQSVAFWCNPISGHATLYWYQQILGQGPKLLIQFQNNGVVDDSQLPKDRFSAERLKGVDSTLKIQPAKLEDSAVYLCASSLRSGQGLETQYFGPGTRLLVL.